This is a list of T cell receptor beta chains from one sample in a study of identical twins. TCRdb re-called the 5' RACE reads with MiXCR, one entry per CDR3 protein. In the table there are 690,000 or so distinct CDR3 sequences, roughly 6.2% of which are singletons. Material for sequencing was naive T cells sorted from blood. The receptors were sampled from a man aged 18 to 29 in good health. The CDR3 runs from the conserved cysteine through the conserved F or W. D genes are given only for firm matches. A row's size may be missing; if present it is once, few, many or a size class.

clone_size: many; d_call: -; j_call: TRBJ2-5; v_call: TRBV28; cdr3_aa: CASSFPPQETQYF; cdr3_nt: TGTGCCAGCAGTTTCCCCCCCCAAGAGACCCAGTACTTC
clone_size: many; d_call: TRBD2; j_call: TRBJ2-1; v_call: TRBV11-2; cdr3_aa: CASSLIFGLAGVGNEQFF; cdr3_nt: TGTGCCAGCAGCTTAATTTTCGGACTAGCGGGAGTGGGTAATGAGCAGTTCTTC
clone_size: many; d_call: -; j_call: TRBJ2-3; v_call: TRBV29-1; cdr3_aa: CSVVGRLSTDTQYF; cdr3_nt: TGCAGCGTTGTCGGCAGACTGAGCACAGATACGCAGTATTTT
clone_size: -; d_call: -; j_call: TRBJ2-1; v_call: TRBV20-1; cdr3_aa: CSALRVGYNEQFF; cdr3_nt: TGCAGTGCGCTACGGGTAGGCTACAATGAGCAGTTCTTC
clone_size: few; d_call: TRBD2; j_call: TRBJ2-3; v_call: TRBV9; cdr3_aa: CASSAGTNTYTDTQYF; cdr3_nt: TGTGCCAGCAGCGCGGGGACTAACACATACACAGATACGCAGTATTTT
clone_size: many; d_call: -; j_call: TRBJ1-1; v_call: TRBV6-1; cdr3_aa: CASRVRGMNTEAFF; cdr3_nt: TGTGCCAGCAGGGTAAGAGGGATGAACACTGAAGCTTTCTTT
clone_size: -; d_call: -; j_call: TRBJ2-1; v_call: TRBV6-2/TRBV6-3; cdr3_aa: CASTTTNEQFF; cdr3_nt: TGTGCCAGCACTACCACCAATGAGCAGTTCTTC
clone_size: many; d_call: -; j_call: TRBJ2-5; v_call: TRBV12-3/TRBV12-4; cdr3_aa: CASSPLRQETQYF; cdr3_nt: TGTGCCAGCAGCCCACTCAGACAAGAGACCCAGTACTTC
clone_size: many; d_call: -; j_call: TRBJ2-3; v_call: TRBV9; cdr3_aa: CASSDYADSTDTQYF; cdr3_nt: TGTGCCAGCAGCGACTACGCGGATAGCACAGATACGCAGTATTTT
clone_size: many; d_call: -; j_call: TRBJ2-2; v_call: TRBV20-1; cdr3_aa: CSAHNTGELFF; cdr3_nt: TGCAGTGCCCATAACACCGGGGAGCTGTTTTTT
clone_size: many; d_call: -; j_call: TRBJ2-1; v_call: TRBV24-1; cdr3_aa: CATSAWDPPGEQFF; cdr3_nt: TGTGCCACCAGTGCCTGGGACCCCCCGGGTGAGCAGTTCTTC